Reported below is one T cell receptor (beta chain). Its cognate antigen is unknown. The data were taken from a study of post-analysis software for immune sequencing data. Overall study results and limits: By F measure, samples from a shared preparation batch strongly co-clustered. Normalized Chao1 diversity was significantly reduced in patients versus controls.

Every TCR beta cDNA library bore unique molecular identifiers. cDNA molecules numbering 400,000 to 550,000 came from roughly 1.1 to 9.2 million T cells. In TCRdb, the PCR reads were re-called with MiXCR into one record per CDR3 protein. Among 550,000 to 700,000 distinct CDR3 sequences, roughly two fifths were seen once, and the ten largest hold more than 1.5%. The origin of this receptor is a girl between 5 and 17 years old with multiple sclerosis. The sample comprised blood.

CDR3 sequence reads: CASSTAGRIGNEQFF. CDR3 nucleotides: TGTGCCAGCAGTACAGCGGGGAGGATTGGGAATGAGCAGTTCTTC. The chain has TRBV12-3 or TRBV12-4 and TRBJ2-1; 7 bases are a match to TRBD2. Trimming removed 5 bases from V and 7 bases from J; junction bases left unmatched: 11. The CDR3 totals 15 residues.